This T cell receptor beta chain was captured by sequencing in a study of shared clonotypes between healthy human individuals. Study-level points and caveats: In the sorted subsets, rarefaction showed sequencing was incomplete despite large depth. The sampled material consisted only of blood, and tissue repertoires are likely to differ.

Points on this clone: Its antigen is not known.

There were no recent acute infections or vaccinations among the donors, who were healthy HIV-negative adults. At the deep level, the assay was run. Method: immunoSEQ multiplex PCR; TCRdb's copy keeps in-frame clones and lacks some. The table shows 2 million to 3 million clones, with roughly nine tenths occurring only once. The clonotype originates from a man aged 18 to 30 in good health. Sequencing was carried out using naive CD4+ T cells sorted from blood. Subset here: CD45RA+ positively selected.

Here the CDR3 reads CASGLVLSPNTEAFF. The CDR3 DNA reads as TGTGCTAGTGGTTTGGTACTCAGTCCCAACACTGAAGCTTTCTTT. This rearrangement joins TRBV12-5 to TRBJ1-1; D uncertain. Germline V lookup: CDR1 LGHNT, CDR2 FRNRAP. Trimming took off 0 bases at V and 2 bases at J, with 10 bases between the two ends. The CDR3 is made up of 15 amino acids.